A single sample is the source of the 10 T cell receptor beta chains below, sequenced in a study of PD-1 blockade in classical Hodgkin lymphoma. Time point of the sample: cycle 4 day 1 (C4D1), after about 6 weeks of nivolumab. Exposure to brentuximab vedotin varied, and each patient had relapsed following autologous stem cell transplantation. Profiled with immunoSEQ multiplex PCR; TCRdb holds only in-frame clones, not every one. The sample carries roughly 42,000 clones, 65% to 70% recorded once. Material: peripheral blood mononuclear cells (PBMCs), obtained before the fourth cycle of nivolumab. The source of these receptors is a human donor with classical Hodgkin lymphoma.

The chain carries TRBV27 and TRBJ2-7, with D possibly matching TRBD1 (6 bases). CDR1 is MNHEY, CDR2 SMNVEV, per germline (reference sequence). CDR3 size: 14 residues. Trimming left V 0 bases short and J 5 bases short, with 11 bases between. The CDR3 DNA reads TGTGCCAGCAGTTTATCGCAGGGGCCCCACGAGCAGTACTTC. This codes for CASSLSQGPHEQYF.

The V and J genes are TRBV7-8 and TRBJ1-5; TRBD1 might be the D (5 bases). V lost 5 bases, J lost 7 bases, and 21 bases lay in between. CDR1 is SGHVS and CDR2 is FQNEAQ in the germline V gene. The CDR3 sequence is 16 residues long. CDR3: CASSLPDQGIVQPQHF. The DNA for the CDR3 is TGTGCCAGCAGCCTTCCCGACCAGGGAATTGTACAGCCCCAGCATTTT.

This clone was seen a handful of times. The chain carries TRBV30 and TRBJ1-2; TRBD1 is a possible D gene (5 bases). The CDR3 length is 10 residues. The germline gives CDR1 GTSNPN, CDR2 SVGIG (reference sequence). The V and J ends lost 4 bases and 8 bases respectively, with 8 bases between them. CDR3 in amino acids: CAWKGVGYTF. In DNA form, the CDR3 reads TGTGCCTGGAAAGGGGTAGGCTACACCTTC.

The rearrangement uses TRBV5-6 and TRBJ1-2, with TRBD1 identical over 11 bases. Germline V gives CDR1 SGHDT, CDR2 YYEEEE. The CDR3 is made up of 16 amino acids. V lost 3 bases, J lost 3 bases, and 7 bases stayed unmatched. CDR3 coding DNA: TGTGCCAGCAGCTCCCCCGGGACAGGGGGAGACTATGGCTACACCTTC. This codes for CASSSPGTGGDYGYTF.

The genes are TRBV2 and TRBJ1-2; 7 bases are shared with TRBD1. Germline trimming cut 2 bases from V and 5 bases from J; bases unmatched to any gene: 8. From germline, CDR1 is SNHLY and CDR2 FYNNEI. The CDR3 runs 15 residues. The CDR3: CASSESKGAWYGYTF. In DNA, the CDR3 is TGTGCCAGCAGTGAAAGTAAGGGGGCGTGGTATGGCTACACCTTC.

V and J are TRBV27 and TRBJ2-1, with D possibly being TRBD2 (7 bases). Germline-derived CDR1 and CDR2 are MNHEY and SMNVEV (reference sequence). V was clipped by 8 bases and J by 2 bases, with 19 bases between them. CDR3 length: 16 amino acids. The CDR3 nucleotides read TGTGCCAGCTTCACTCGGTGGGGGGGCCCCTACAATGAGCAGTTCTTC. This codes for CASFTRWGGPYNEQFF.

The CDR3 sequence: CASSISPGQVKDTQYF. CDR3 nucleotide sequence: TGTGCCAGTAGTATTTCACCGGGACAGGTAAAGGATACGCAGTATTTT. This sequence joins TRBV19 and TRBJ2-3; TRBD1 aligns across 8 bases. The CDR3 loop spans 16 amino acids. V was clipped by 3 bases and J by 6 bases; unmatched bases: 11. CDR1 and CDR2 from the germline V gene are LNHDA and SQIVND (reference sequence).

The chain links TRBV20-1 to TRBJ2-5; the D gene is possibly TRBD2 (5 bases). V was trimmed by 1 base and J by 5 bases, leaving 5 bases between them. CDR1 is DFQATT, CDR2 SNEGSKA, per germline (reference sequence). The CDR3 spans 11 residues. In DNA, the CDR3 is TGCAGTGCTAGAGGAGGGGAGACCCAGTACTTC. Translation gives CSARGGETQYF.

V gene TRBV5-4 combines with J gene TRBJ1-1; D remains unclear. Germline V gene lookup returns CDR1 SGHNT and CDR2 YYREEE (reference sequence). The V end lost 0 bases, the J end lost 0 bases, and 9 bases lay between the germline ends. This CDR3 spans 15 amino acids. The CDR3 protein is CASSLDLELNTEAFF. The CDR3 DNA sequence: TGTGCCAGCAGCTTGGACCTAGAGTTGAACACTGAAGCTTTCTTT.

This chain links TRBV5-6 with TRBJ2-7; maybe TRBD1 (6 bases). The CDR3 totals 14 residues. Trimming shortened V by 2 bases and J by 2 bases, and 11 bases separated the two germline ends. CDR1 is SGHDT, CDR2 YYEEEE, per germline. The CDR3, as DNA: TGTGCCAGCAGCTTTCAGGGGAGTACCTACGAGCAGTACTTC. This encodes CASSFQGSTYEQYF.